This T cell receptor (beta chain) came from a study of CD8+CD57+ T cells in acquired aplastic anemia. Background on the study: Sorted CD4+ and CD8+ cells gave an average of approximately 3 ug of DNA.

For CDR3 and TCR beta VDJ profiling, genomic DNA was the template used. MiXCR, applied by TCRdb to the reads, yields one record per CDR3 protein. The data show about 140,000 distinct CDR3 sequences, with 41% seen just once and roughly 8.9% held by the top ten. Sequencing used sorted CD4+, CD8+, or CD8+CD57+ T cells (not recorded which) from PBMCs. This clonotype originated in a human donor in good health, serving as a control.

CDR3 region: CSVEGGQGYGYTF. The CDR3 DNA reads TGCAGCGTTGAAGGGGGGCAGGGCTATGGCTACACCTTC. The rearrangement uses TRBV29-1 and TRBJ1-2, with D perhaps TRBD1 (6 bases). Deletions cut 1 base from V and 4 bases from J, with 10 bases between. This CDR3 contains 13 residues. Germline V gene data show CDR1 as SQVTM and CDR2 as ANQGSEA.